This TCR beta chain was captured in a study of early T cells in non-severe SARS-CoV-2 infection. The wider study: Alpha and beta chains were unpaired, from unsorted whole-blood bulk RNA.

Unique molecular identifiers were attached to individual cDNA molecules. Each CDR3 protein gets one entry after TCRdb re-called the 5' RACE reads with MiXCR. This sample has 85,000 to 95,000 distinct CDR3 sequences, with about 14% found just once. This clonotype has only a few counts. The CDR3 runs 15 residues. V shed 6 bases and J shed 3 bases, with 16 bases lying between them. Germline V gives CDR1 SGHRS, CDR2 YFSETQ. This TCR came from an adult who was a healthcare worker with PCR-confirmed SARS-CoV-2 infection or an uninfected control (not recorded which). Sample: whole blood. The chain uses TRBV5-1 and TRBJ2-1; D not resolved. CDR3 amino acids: CASTLTADLYNEQFF. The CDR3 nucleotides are TGCGCCAGCACTCTGACGGCAGACCTCTACAATGAGCAGTTCTTC.